This T cell receptor beta chain derives from a study of OX40 agonist ivuxolimab in advanced cancers. Study details: All patients had ivuxolimab intravenously every 2 weeks at 0.01 to 10 mg/kg.

The method was immunoSEQ multiplex PCR; TCRdb's version includes in-frame clones alone and lacks a portion of them. The top ten clones hold about 35% of a sample with 30,000 to 40,000 clones, approximately 89% of them seen once. Germline loops: CDR1 MNHNY, CDR2 SVGAGI (reference sequence). The CDR3 contains 14 residues. With 3 bases removed from V and 5 bases from J, the gap between germline ends came to 11 bases. The sequenced sample was CD4+ or CD8+ T cells sorted from blood, obtained in a trial of the OX40 agonist ivuxolimab. This chain connects TRBV6-6 to TRBJ2-1; a possible D gene is TRBD1 (5 bases). The TCR comes from an adult with an advanced solid tumor such as melanoma, head and neck, liver or kidney cancer. This CDR3 reads CASSYSDSNNEQFF. In DNA, the CDR3 is TGTGCCAGCAGTTATTCCGACAGTAACAATGAGCAGTTCTTC.